This TCR beta chain was captured by sequencing in a study of T cell changes during pregnancy in multiple sclerosis. Method: immunoSEQ multiplex PCR; TCRdb's copy keeps in-frame clones and lacks some. The table shows 50,000 to 65,000 clones, with 85% to 95% occurring only once. Germline assignment: CDR1 SGHVS and CDR2 FQNEAQ. This CDR3 spans 16 amino acids. The ends lost 1 base at V and 2 bases at J; junction bases unmatched: 6. The rearrangement uses TRBV7-8 and TRBJ2-7; TRBD2 agrees at 9 bases. The sample consisted of CD8+ T cells from peripheral blood mononuclear cells, taken in the second trimester of pregnancy. This TCR derives from a female donor with multiple sclerosis, enrolled in a pregnancy study. CDR3 residues: CASSLGVGLAAYEQYF. The CDR3, as DNA: TGTGCCAGCAGCTTAGGTGTGGGACTAGCAGCCTACGAGCAGTACTTC.